Listed below are T cell receptor beta chains from one sample, sequenced in a study of OX40 agonist ivuxolimab in advanced cancers. Assay: immunoSEQ multiplex PCR; the TCRdb copy retains only in-frame clones and omits some. The sample lists about 47,000 clones, approximately 88% seen once, with 14% to 15% in the top ten. Sequences were derived from CD4+ or CD8+ T cells sorted from blood, sampled in a trial of the OX40 agonist ivuxolimab. Source of these receptors: an adult with an advanced solid tumor such as melanoma, head and neck, liver or kidney cancer. The CDR3 runs from the conserved cysteine through the conserved F or W. Each record gives: J gene, clone size, V gene, D gene, CDR3 protein, CDR3 DNA. D genes are given only for firm matches. Clone size is shown for a subset of rows, as once, few, many or a class of expanded clone.

>TRBJ2-4|-|TRBV6-1|TRBD1
CASGQGQGLGIQYF
TGTGCCAGCGGGCAGGGACAGGGACTTGGCATTCAGTACTTC
>TRBJ2-1|-|TRBV7-2|-
CASSSSWAGYNEQFF
TGTGCCAGCAGCTCCTCTTGGGCCGGCTACAATGAGCAGTTCTTC
>TRBJ1-2|-|TRBV28|-
CASRIKPYGYTF
TGTGCCAGCAGAATAAAGCCTTATGGCTACACCTTC
>TRBJ1-4|-|TRBV5-1|TRBD1
CASSSWTGGSQNEKLFF
TGCGCCAGCAGCTCCTGGACAGGGGGGAGTCAAAATGAAAAACTGTTTTTT
>TRBJ2-7|-|TRBV5-4|TRBD1
CASSLGQDSYEQYF
TGTGCCAGCAGCTTAGGACAGGACTCCTACGAGCAGTACTTC
>TRBJ1-1|-|TRBV27|TRBD1
CASSSHYRGRTRTEAFF
TGTGCCAGCAGTTCCCACTACAGGGGCCGGACCCGGACTGAAGCTTTCTTT
>TRBJ2-7|-|TRBV9|TRBD2
CASSTLGLDYEQYF
TGTGCCAGCAGCACCCTTGGACTAGACTACGAGCAGTACTTC
>TRBJ1-3|-|TRBV2|-
CASSEEQTSGNTIYF
TGTGCCAGCAGTGAAGAACAGACCTCTGGAAACACCATATATTTT
>TRBJ1-4|-|TRBV27|-
CASSLTLPGNLEKLFF
TGTGCCAGCAGTTTAACCCTCCCGGGAAACCTTGAAAAACTGTTTTTT
>TRBJ2-4|-|TRBV15|-
CATSRFPGRAGTGAKNIQYF
TGTGCCACCAGCAGATTCCCGGGACGGGCTGGAACTGGGGCCAAAAACATTCAGTACTTC
>TRBJ1-5|-|TRBV6-6|-
CASRPHINQPQHF
TGTGCCAGCAGGCCCCACATAAATCAGCCCCAGCATTTT
>TRBJ2-7|-|TRBV5-5|-
CASSLTQVPGEQYF
TGTGCCAGCAGTTTAACCCAGGTTCCTGGCGAGCAGTACTTC
>TRBJ2-1|-|TRBV4-1|TRBD1
CASSQRPGQGGDEQFF
TGCGCCAGCAGCCAGCGACCGGGACAGGGTGGAGATGAGCAGTTCTTC
>TRBJ1-5|-|TRBV16|-
CASSQRRDSNQPQHF
TGTGCCAGCAGCCAACGCAGGGATAGCAATCAGCCCCAGCATTTT
>TRBJ2-5|once|TRBV5-4|TRBD2
CASSPSGGYQETQYF
TGTGCCAGCAGCCCTAGCGGGGGGTACCAAGAGACCCAGTACTTC
>TRBJ1-1|-|TRBV14|-
CASGWDLNTEAFF
TGTGCCAGCGGCTGGGACCTGAACACTGAAGCTTTCTTT
>TRBJ1-1|many|TRBV14|-
CASKREGTEAFF
TGTGCCAGCAAAAGAGAGGGGACTGAAGCTTTCTTT
>TRBJ2-7|-|TRBV5-1|-
CASSPGPGAGAYEQYF
TGCGCCAGCAGCCCTGGGCCGGGCGCAGGAGCGTACGAGCAGTACTTC
>TRBJ2-2|-|TRBV13|-
CASSPALGLQGSGELFF
TGTGCCAGCAGCCCGGCATTAGGACTCCAGGGCTCCGGGGAGCTGTTTTTT
>TRBJ2-1|-|TRBV19|TRBD2
CASSIGISGRVFNEQFF
TGTGCCAGTAGTATAGGCATAAGTGGGAGGGTATTTAATGAGCAGTTCTTC
>TRBJ2-2|-|TRBV30|TRBD2
CASVLWTSGTGELFF
TGTGCCTCCGTTCTTTGGACTAGCGGCACCGGGGAGCTGTTTTTT
>TRBJ2-5|-|TRBV7-9|-
CASSLVSGYGTQYF
TGTGCCAGCAGCTTAGTGAGCGGCTACGGGACCCAGTACTTC
>TRBJ1-3|-|TRBV2|-
CASRPSVMGNTIYF
TGTGCCAGCAGGCCTTCCGTGATGGGAAACACCATATATTTT
>TRBJ2-7|-|TRBV6-5|TRBD1
CASKGTVPYEQYF
TGTGCCAGCAAAGGGACAGTGCCCTACGAGCAGTACTTC
>TRBJ2-5|-|TRBV6-6|TRBD2
CASRTSGRKQETQYF
TGTGCCAGCAGAACTAGCGGGAGAAAACAAGAGACCCAGTACTTC
>TRBJ2-2|-|TRBV19|-
CASSISGITGELFF
TGTGCCAGTAGTATATCAGGCATTACCGGGGAGCTGTTTTTT
>TRBJ2-7|-|TRBV29-1|-
CSVGSYEQYF
TGCAGCGTTGGATCCTACGAGCAGTACTTC
>TRBJ2-1|few|TRBV27|-
CASSEGTEQFF
TGTGCCAGCAGTGAGGGGACTGAGCAGTTCTTC
>TRBJ2-1|-|TRBV15|-
CATSRDFPQEQFF
TGTGCCACCAGCAGAGATTTCCCCCAGGAGCAGTTCTTC
>TRBJ2-7|-|TRBV7-2|TRBD1
CASSETGTGGMQYF
TGTGCCAGCAGCGAGACCGGGACAGGGGGGATGCAGTACTTC
>TRBJ2-6|-|TRBV5-1|-
CASSPSGTSGANVLTF
TGCGCCAGCAGCCCATCCGGGACCTCTGGGGCCAACGTCCTGACTTTC
>TRBJ2-1|-|TRBV5-1|TRBD2
CASNPGTSKNEQFF
TGCGCCAGCAACCCCGGGACTAGCAAAAATGAGCAGTTCTTC
>TRBJ2-3|-|TRBV27|TRBD2
CASGGLAGGGTDTQYF
TGTGCCAGCGGGGGACTAGCGGGAGGCGGCACAGATACGCAGTATTTT
>TRBJ2-7|-|TRBV7-9|TRBD2
CASSLLAEAYEQYF
TGTGCCAGCAGCTTACTAGCGGAGGCCTACGAGCAGTACTTC
>TRBJ2-1|-|TRBV18|-
CASSPTRYNEQFF
TGTGCCAGCTCACCAACTAGATACAATGAGCAGTTCTTC
>TRBJ2-3|-|TRBV18|-
CASSPNSGATDTQYF
TGTGCCAGCTCACCGAATTCCGGGGCCACAGATACGCAGTATTTT
>TRBJ1-1|-|TRBV28|-
CASFPTGTLNTEAFF
TGTGCCAGCTTCCCCACGGGGACCTTGAACACTGAAGCTTTCTTT
>TRBJ1-2|-|TRBV28|-
CASSLGGYYGYTF
TGTGCCAGCAGTTTAGGGGGGTACTATGGCTACACCTTC
>TRBJ2-3|-|TRBV18|-
CASSPPRGLTDTQYF
TGTGCCAGCTCACCACCCCGCGGCCTCACAGATACGCAGTATTTT
>TRBJ2-7|-|TRBV2|TRBD2
CASSAETSAGEQYF
TGTGCCAGCAGTGCCGAGACTAGCGCGGGCGAGCAGTACTTC
>TRBJ2-7|-|TRBV19|-
CASSMASGIWYEQYF
TGTGCCAGTAGCATGGCCTCGGGGATTTGGTACGAGCAGTACTTC
>TRBJ1-1|-|TRBV11-3|TRBD1
CASSLPKDRVGEAFF
TGTGCCAGCAGCTTACCCAAAGACAGGGTAGGGGAAGCTTTCTTT
>TRBJ1-5|-|TRBV18|-
CASSPGGNQPQHF
TGTGCCAGCTCACCAGGGGGCAATCAGCCCCAGCATTTT
>TRBJ2-1|-|TRBV4-1|TRBD1
CASSQALGGKYNEQFF
TGCGCCAGCAGCCAAGCTTTAGGGGGCAAGTACAATGAGCAGTTCTTC
>TRBJ1-6|-|TRBV18|TRBD1
CASSPGQGYSPLHF
TGTGCCAGCTCACCCGGACAGGGGTATTCACCCCTCCACTTT
>TRBJ2-2|-|TRBV19|-
CASNPGANTGELFF
TGTGCCAGTAATCCGGGGGCGAACACCGGGGAGCTGTTTTTT
>TRBJ1-2|-|TRBV6-6|TRBD1
CASSKGQGAGGYTF
TGTGCCAGCAGTAAGGGACAGGGGGCTGGCGGCTACACCTTC
>TRBJ1-5|-|TRBV28|-
CATGQRKLQPQHF
TGTGCCACCGGACAGAGAAAACTACAGCCCCAGCATTTT
>TRBJ2-5|-|TRBV7-9|-
CASSPRTEHQETQYF
TGTGCCAGCAGCCCCAGGACAGAACACCAAGAGACCCAGTACTTC
>TRBJ1-5|-|TRBV18|-
CASSPRSRGYQPQHF
TGTGCCAGCTCACCACGGTCCAGGGGTTATCAGCCCCAGCATTTT
>TRBJ2-7|few|TRBV28|-
CASRFPGRTSSYEQYF
TGTGCCAGCAGATTTCCGGGACGCACCTCTTCCTACGAGCAGTACTTC
>TRBJ2-2|-|TRBV28|TRBD2
CASTQWGGRLGELFF
TGTGCCAGCACCCAATGGGGCGGGAGATTGGGGGAGCTGTTTTTT